These 21 T cell receptor beta chains came from one sample sequenced in a study of T cells in women clearing cervical HPV infection. Using immunoSEQ multiplex PCR, the repertoire was profiled, and TCRdb retains in-frame clones only, with some absent. With tens of thousands of clones in the sample, the ten largest clones hold around 21%. Material: blood buffy coat. The receptors originated from a woman aged 18 to 75 with a cervical HPV16 infection that either progressed to CIN3+ or cleared (not recorded which).

Regarding this clone: The read stops 3 residues short of the end of the CDR3; the missing end is completed from the germline J gene. This chain connects TRBV11-3 to TRBJ2-3; 7 positions match TRBD1. CDR1 and CDR2 (germline): SGHNT, YENEEA. Trimming removed 5 bases from V and 3 bases from J; junction bases left unmatched: 2. This CDR3 contains 13 residues. This CDR3 is CASSEQGTDTQYF. Partial CDR3 DNA: TGTGCCAGCAGCGAACAGGGGACAGATACG.

Of note for this clone: The sequenced fragment ends 3 residues before the CDR3 boundary, so the rest is inferred from the germline J gene. The chain uses TRBV18 and TRBJ2-4; TRBD1 aligns across 10 bases. The CDR3 contains 14 residues. Germline V CDR1 and CDR2: KGHSH, LQKENI. CDR3 protein: CASFPTGGLYGQYF. Partial CDR3 DNA: TGTGCCAGCTTCCCGACAGGGGGCCTCTATGGT.

Concerning this clone: The read gets to within 3 residues of the CDR3 end, and the germline J gene fills in the rest. The rearrangement uses TRBV11-3 and TRBJ2-1; D is perhaps TRBD1 (5 bases). This CDR3 comprises 13 residues. Deletions cut 3 bases from V and 5 bases from J, with 8 bases between. The germline CDR1 and CDR2 sequences are SGHNT and YENEEA. The chain's CDR3 is CASSLAGNNEQFF. CDR3 bases read: TGTGCCAGCAGCTTGGCAGGGAACAATGAG.

Comment on this clone: The CDR3 end lies 3 residues beyond the end of the read and is filled in from the germline J gene. The chain combines TRBV20-1 with TRBJ2-1, with 9 bases matching TRBD1. The trim removed 5 bases at V and 9 bases at J, leaving 11 bases unmatched. Germline CDR1 is DFQATT and CDR2 is SNEGSKA (reference sequence). The CDR3 extends over 14 amino acids. The CDR3 protein is CSAPGTGRPGEQFF. The CDR3 bases that were read are TGCAGTGCTCCCGGGACAGGGCGTCCGGGTGAG.

Considering frequency, this clone is medium-sized. The CDR3 extends 3 residues past the end of the read, so its final part is completed from the germline J gene. The rearrangement links TRBV14 to TRBJ2-4; TRBD1 agrees at 8 bases. The CDR3 has 17 residues. The germline gives CDR1 SGHDN, CDR2 FVKESK. Trimming cost V 4 bases and J 0 bases; bases outside gene matches: 8. The DNA read from the CDR3 is TGTGCCAGCAGCCGGACGGACAGGGTACGAGCCAAAAACATT. The encoded protein is CASSRTDRVRAKNI. The CDR3 as a whole reads CASSRTDRVRAKNIQYF.

On this clone itself: The read ends 3 residues shy of where the CDR3 ends; the end is completed using the germline J gene. The chain combines TRBV30 with TRBJ1-2; 7 bases fit TRBD1. Looked up from germline, CDR1 is GTSNPN and CDR2 is SVGIG (reference sequence). The CDR3 has 18 amino acids. The DNA read from the CDR3 is TGTGCCTGGAGTGTACGACTAGCGGGGGCCGCAGGGGGGCTGGGC. Its protein is CAWSVRLAGAAGGLG. The complete CDR3 protein is CAWSVRLAGAAGGLGYTF.

CDR3 amino acids: CASSQGQGGEKLFF. Incomplete CDR3 DNA: TGTGCCAGCAGCCAGGGCCAGGGAGGGGAAAAG. The chain couples TRBV7-9 to TRBJ2-2, with 7 bases matching TRBD2. The CDR3 goes on 3 residues after the read ends, and that part is filled in from the germline J gene. This CDR3 region has 14 residues. CDR1 and CDR2 (germline): SEHNR, FQNEAQ (reference sequence).

Worth noting for this clone: The CDR3 end lies 3 residues beyond the end of the read and is filled in from the germline J gene. This chain connects TRBV30 to TRBJ2-7; D might be TRBD2 (5 bases). Trimming stripped 3 bases from V and 5 bases from J, with 14 bases between. CDR1 and CDR2 from the germline V gene are GTSNPN and SVGIG (reference sequence). The CDR3 loop spans 13 amino acids. The sequenced part of the CDR3 DNA is TGTGCCTGGAGCCACATCGGGGAGAACGAG. Encoded protein: CAWSHIGENE. The entire CDR3 protein reads CAWSHIGENEQYF.

Of note for this clone: The CDR3 end is not reached by the read, which stops 3 residues before it; the germline J gene fills it in. V and J are TRBV4-2 and TRBJ2-3, with D possibly being TRBD2 (5 bases). This CDR3 region has 15 residues. Germline assignment: CDR1 LGHNA and CDR2 YNFKEQ. Trimming left V 0 bases short and J 1 base short, with 8 bases between. The CDR3 spells CASSQERLRTDTQYF. Partial CDR3 DNA: TGTGCCAGCAGCCAAGAAAGACTACGCACAGATACG.

CDR3 bases read: TGTGCCAGCAGCATTACCAGGACCGGGGAG. Its translation: CASSITRTGE. The whole CDR3 sequence is CASSITRTGELFF. V gene TRBV7-2 combines with J gene TRBJ2-2; D is ambiguous. The read ends 3 residues shy of where the CDR3 ends; the end is completed using the germline J gene. Germline V lookup: CDR1 SGHTA, CDR2 FQGNSA. This CDR3 contains 13 residues. V lost 5 bases, J lost 5 bases, and 9 bases lay in between. Full variable domain (remainder filled in from reference TRBV7-2 and TRBJ2-2): GAGVSQSPSNKVTEKGKDVELRCDPISGHTALYWYRQSLGQGLEFLIYFQGNSAPDKSGLPSDRFSAERTGGSVSTLTIQRTQQEDSAVYLCASSITRTGELFFGEGSRLTVL.

Points on this clone: The read ends 3 residues early relative to the CDR3; the germline J gene fills the gap. This chain links TRBV15 with TRBJ2-7; TRBD1 might be the D (5 bases). V gave up 5 bases and J gave up 4 bases, with 12 bases separating them. Germline CDR1 and CDR2: LNHNV and YYDKDF (reference sequence). This CDR3 is 13 amino acids long. The CDR3 sequence is CATSLAGMYEQYF. CDR3 DNA, as far as it was read: TGTGCCACCAGCCTGGCAGGGATGTACGAG. The variable domain in full, with the rest retrieved from reference TRBV15 and TRBJ2-7, is DAMVIQNPRYQVTQFGKPVTLSCSQTLNHNVMYWYQQKSSQAPKLLFHYYDKDFNNEADTPDNFQSRRPNTSFCFLDIRSPGLGDTAMYLCATSLAGMYEQYFGPGTRLTVT.

For this clone: The observed sequence ends 3 residues before the CDR3 terminus, with the missing tail filled in from the germline J gene. The chain employs TRBV12-3 or TRBV12-4 and TRBJ2-1, with 8 bases that match TRBD2. The CDR3 length is 15 residues. V was clipped by 7 bases and J by 2 bases; unmatched bases: 7. This CDR3 reads CASTPLREAYNEQFF. CDR3 DNA (partial): TGTGCCAGCACCCCTTTGCGGGAGGCCTACAATGAG.

As to this clone: The read comes to an end 3 residues before the CDR3 does, leaving the germline J gene to fill in the end. The rearrangement joins TRBV20-1 to TRBJ1-5; a weak D match, TRBD1 (5 bases). Germline-derived CDR1 and CDR2 are DFQATT and SNEGSKA (reference sequence). The CDR3 contains 17 residues. The V end lost 5 bases, the J end lost 0 bases, and 20 bases lay between the germline ends. This CDR3 reads CSASADSGPGSNQPQHF. CDR3 DNA, as far as it was read: TGCAGTGCTTCAGCCGACAGCGGGCCGGGTAGCAATCAGCCC.

To note about this clone: The read gets to within 3 residues of the CDR3 end, and the germline J gene fills in the rest. The chain has TRBV5-1 and TRBJ2-1, with D perhaps matching TRBD2 (6 bases). The CDR3 covers 16 residues. CDR1 SGHRS and CDR2 YFSETQ come from the germline V gene. Trimming shortened V by 4 bases and J by 0 bases, and 14 bases separated the two germline ends. This CDR3 reads CASSRDFSSSYNEQFF. CDR3 DNA (partial): TGCGCCAGCAGCCGGGACTTTTCCTCCTCCTACAATGAG.

Concerning this clone: With the read ending 3 residues before the CDR3 end, the germline J gene is used to fill in that end. The chain is built from TRBV14 and TRBJ1-2, with a possible D match to TRBD1 (6 bases). CDR3 length: 12 residues. Germline V gives CDR1 SGHDN, CDR2 FVKESK. This CDR3 reads CASSQWDTGYTF. CDR3 DNA (partial): TGTGCCAGCAGCCAATGGGACACCGGC.

About this clone itself: A read error may produce the germline difference seen at one junction end. The DNA ends 3 residues before the CDR3 does, and the rest of the CDR3 is filled in from the germline J gene. The chain uses TRBV19 and TRBJ1-1; D is perhaps TRBD1 (6 bases). The germline V gene encodes CDR1 LNHDA and CDR2 SQIVND (reference sequence). This CDR3 is built from 13 residues. The sequenced CDR3 bases are TGTGCCACTAGTCAGGCAGGGGTCACTGAA. Amino acid sequence: CATSQAGVTE. The CDR3 in full is CATSQAGVTEAFF.

With regard to this clone: With the read ending 3 residues before the CDR3 end, the germline J gene is used to fill in that end. The chain joins TRBV19 to TRBJ1-2; D ambiguous. The CDR3 runs 18 residues. From germline, CDR1 is LNHDA and CDR2 SQIVND (reference sequence). The part of the CDR3 DNA that was read is TGTGCCAGTAGTATAGTGTCTAGCGGGAGTCATCCGTCCGGTGAC. Encoded protein: CASSIVSSGSHPSGD. The CDR3 as a whole reads CASSIVSSGSHPSGDYTF.

Regarding this clone: Mismatch with germline at one junction end may stem from a read error. This sample also contains other DNA sequences that code for the same CDR3. The CDR3 sequence: CASSLDGAGNTIYF. The sequenced part of the CDR3 DNA is TGTGCCAGCAGCTTAGATGGGGCCGGAAACACA. The rearrangement uses TRBV7-9 and TRBJ1-3; TRBD1 is a possible D gene (5 bases). The read finishes 3 residues shy of the CDR3 end, and the germline J gene is used to complete it. The CDR3 length is 14 residues. From germline, CDR1 is SEHNR and CDR2 FQNEAQ (reference sequence).

About this clone itself: The missing CDR3 end, 3 residues past where the read stops, is filled in from the germline J gene. The rearrangement joins TRBV7-3 to TRBJ2-2; 12 bases fit TRBD2. The germline V gene encodes CDR1 SGHTA and CDR2 FQGTGA. CDR3 length equals 16 residues. After removal of 3 bases from V and 3 bases from J, the junction contained 2 bases not matched to a gene. The CDR3 region is CASSFLAGGDTGELFF. CDR3 bases read: TGTGCCAGCAGCTTTCTAGCGGGAGGGGACACCGGGGAG.

Turning to this clone: The sequence runs out 3 residues before the end of the CDR3; the remainder is reconstructed from the germline J gene. V and J are TRBV18 and TRBJ2-1; 8 bases align to TRBD2. Germline CDR1 is KGHSH and CDR2 is LQKENI. Germline trimming cut 3 bases from V and 6 bases from J; bases unmatched to any gene: 4. CDR3 length equals 14 residues. CDR3 amino acids: CASSPKLAGNEQFF. The CDR3 bases that were read are TGTGCCAGCTCACCGAAGCTAGCGGGCAATGAG.

Concerning this clone: The read falls 3 residues short of the CDR3 end, and the missing part is taken from the germline J gene. This chain connects TRBV20-1 to TRBJ1-1, with 8 bases lining up with TRBD1. Germline V lookup: CDR1 DFQATT, CDR2 SNEGSKA (reference sequence). CDR3 length: 13 amino acids. Incomplete CDR3 DNA: TGCAGTGCTCAGATAACCGGACAGGGTGGG. Protein: CSAQITGQGG. The whole CDR3 reads CSAQITGQGGAFF.